This T cell receptor (beta chain) was captured by sequencing in a study of metastatic and nonmetastatic thyroid tumors. This clone was seen only a few times. A junction end diverges from the germline sequence, so it may reflect a read error. Thyroid surgery took place with no prior treatment in any patient. CDR3 size: 14 residues. Germline lookup yields CDR1 SGHRS and CDR2 YFSETQ. MiXCR was used by TCRdb to re-call the PCR reads. The table has approximately 65,000 clones, just over 4% seen once. The sequencing sample was made of blood. This TCR derives from a female donor with papillary thyroid cancer or a benign thyroid nodule (not recorded which). Some clones in this sample may be carry-over from other donors' samples. The rearrangement joins TRBV5-1 to TRBJ2-2, with unresolved D. DNA of the CDR3: TGCGCCAGCAGCTTGTCCGGTCATACCGTGGAGCTGTTTTTT. Residues: CASSLSGHTVELFF.